A selection of T cell receptor beta chains follows, all from one sample in a study of cytomegalovirus exposure and HLA in healthy donors. Generated by immunoSEQ multiplex PCR, the TCRdb table keeps only in-frame clones and is missing some. This table has about 140,000 clones, about four fifths appearing once. The specimen was PBMCs. These receptor sequences come from a man younger than 45 in good health. Both conserved end residues are part of each CDR3. D genes are given only for firm matches. Size is stated for part of the rows, as once, few or many counts, or as a class when the clone is expanded.

d_call clone_size j_call v_call cdr3_aa cdr3_nt
TRBD2 NA TRBJ2-1 TRBV7-9 CASSRYGNSGTNEQFF TGTGCCAGCAGCCGATACGGTAATAGCGGGACCAATGAGCAGTTCTTC
TRBD1 NA TRBJ1-2 TRBV2 CASSRRTGGYTF TGTGCCAGCAGCCGACGGACAGGGGGCTACACCTTC
TRBD2 NA TRBJ2-7 TRBV5-8 CASSRGLAGSYEQYF TGTGCCAGCAGCAGGGGACTAGCGGGCTCCTACGAGCAGTACTTC
NA once TRBJ2-1 TRBV2 CASISGSSYNEQFF TGTGCCAGCATTAGCGGTAGCTCCTACAATGAGCAGTTCTTC
NA NA TRBJ2-1 TRBV4-1 CASSSQGGSYVNEQFF TGCGCCAGCAGCTCACAGGGCGGCAGTTATGTAAATGAGCAGTTCTTC
NA NA TRBJ1-4 TRBV5-1 CASSLSGIDEKLFF TGCGCCAGCAGCTTGTCCGGGATCGACGAAAAACTGTTTTTT
TRBD2 NA TRBJ2-1 TRBV2 CASKRDSWNEQFF TGTGCCAGCAAGCGGGACTCCTGGAATGAGCAGTTCTTC
TRBD2 NA TRBJ2-7 TRBV11-3 CASSLGPTSGAKYSYEQYF TGTGCCAGCAGCTTAGGACCGACTAGCGGGGCCAAGTACTCCTACGAGCAGTACTTC
NA NA TRBJ2-2 TRBV20-1 CSADRTGELFF TGCAGTGCCGACAGGACCGGGGAGCTGTTTTTT
TRBD1 NA TRBJ1-4 TRBV7-2 CASSLTGQGAPNEKLFF TGTGCCAGCAGCTTAACCGGCCAGGGGGCCCCTAATGAAAAACTGTTTTTT
NA NA TRBJ1-4 TRBV15 CATSRDPGSVNEKLFF TGTGCCACCAGCAGAGATCCTGGCAGCGTTAATGAAAAACTGTTTTTT
TRBD2 NA TRBJ2-7 TRBV6-1 CASSPLAGGYEQYF TGTGCCAGCAGTCCCCTAGCGGGAGGATACGAGCAGTACTTC
NA NA TRBJ2-7 TRBV27 CASSLWPGSGSHEQYF TGTGCCAGCAGTTTATGGCCGGGCTCGGGATCCCACGAGCAGTACTTC
NA NA TRBJ1-2 TRBV28 CASRSTGFYGYTF TGTGCCAGCAGATCTACAGGGTTTTATGGCTACACCTTC
TRBD1 NA TRBJ1-3 TRBV4-2 CASTITGGPGNTIYF TGTGCCAGCACCATAACAGGGGGACCAGGAAACACCATATATTTT
NA few TRBJ1-1 TRBV7-9 CASSLSGGNTEAFF TGTGCCAGCAGCTTATCCGGAGGGAACACTGAAGCTTTCTTT
TRBD2 once TRBJ2-7 TRBV13 CASSRGLARYEQYF TGTGCCAGCAGCAGGGGACTAGCGAGGTACGAGCAGTACTTC
NA NA TRBJ1-1 TRBV28 CASRDFTTVLAFF TGTGCCAGCCGGGACTTTACGACCGTATTGGCTTTCTTT
NA few TRBJ1-2 TRBV30 CAWSVLDRYSQGYTF TGTGCCTGGAGTGTCCTGGACAGATACTCACAGGGCTACACCTTC
NA few TRBJ1-2 TRBV28 CASSSAPGLGEGYTF TGTGCCAGCAGTTCGGCTCCGGGACTAGGAGAGGGCTACACCTTC
NA NA TRBJ2-7 TRBV4-1 CASSYRGQVYEQYF TGCGCCAGCAGCTATCGAGGGCAGGTCTACGAGCAGTACTTC
TRBD2 NA TRBJ2-1 TRBV6-5 CASSFRTSGLNEQFF TGTGCCAGCAGTTTCCGAACTAGCGGACTCAATGAGCAGTTCTTC
NA NA TRBJ2-1 TRBV28 CASSPYRSYNEQFF TGTGCCAGCAGTCCCTACAGATCCTACAATGAGCAGTTCTTC
NA few TRBJ1-5 TRBV5-6 CASSKEGNALNQPQHF TGTGCCAGCAGCAAAGAGGGCAACGCCCTCAATCAGCCCCAGCATTTT
TRBD1 once TRBJ2-5 TRBV6-5 CASRDRGKTQYF TGTGCCAGCCGGGACAGGGGAAAGACCCAGTACTTC
TRBD2 NA TRBJ2-3 TRBV5-6 CASSLVGTTPRTDTQYF TGTGCCAGCAGCTTGGTGGGGACTACACCACGCACAGATACGCAGTATTTT
NA NA TRBJ2-7 TRBV28 CASSWVQRYEQYF TGTGCCAGCAGTTGGGTCCAGCGGTACGAGCAGTACTTC
NA once TRBJ2-3 TRBV5-6 CASSNQGRGTDTQYF TGTGCCAGCAGCAACCAGGGCAGGGGCACAGATACGCAGTATTTT
NA NA TRBJ1-1 TRBV21-1 CASSMLDSKNTEAFF TGTGCCAGCAGCATGCTGGACAGTAAGAACACTGAAGCTTTCTTT
NA NA TRBJ2-5 TRBV13 CASSPVATQETQYF TGTGCCAGCAGCCCCGTTGCCACACAAGAGACCCAGTACTTC
TRBD2 NA TRBJ2-5 TRBV18 CASSPNDGGAGETQYF TGTGCCAGCTCCCCCAACGACGGGGGGGCCGGGGAGACCCAGTACTTC
NA few TRBJ1-5 TRBV5-8 CASASPSGPQHF TGTGCCAGCGCCTCCCCGTCAGGGCCCCAGCATTTT
NA NA TRBJ1-1 TRBV7-9 CASGSTEAFF TGTGCCAGCGGCAGCACTGAAGCTTTCTTT
TRBD1 NA TRBJ1-2 TRBV6-6 CASGTASLYGYTF TGTGCCAGCGGGACAGCAAGCCTCTATGGCTACACCTTC
NA NA TRBJ1-1 TRBV4-3 CASSQDPPHGGKDTEAFF TGCGCCAGCAGCCAAGACCCCCCACACGGGGGTAAGGACACTGAAGCTTTCTTT
TRBD2 NA TRBJ2-7 TRBV15 CATSRDKTSGSYEQYF TGTGCCACCAGCAGAGATAAGACTAGCGGGAGTTACGAGCAGTACTTC
TRBD1 NA TRBJ1-2 TRBV27 CASRPYRGSYGYTF TGTGCCAGCAGACCTTACAGGGGGAGCTATGGCTACACCTTC
NA few TRBJ1-6 TRBV7-9 CASGPAAGRGNSPLHF TGTGCCAGTGGGCCGGCTGCTGGCCGGGGGAATTCACCCCTCCACTTT
TRBD1 few TRBJ1-2 TRBV7-8 CASSGGTGGNYGYTF TGTGCCAGCAGCGGGGGGACAGGGGGAAACTATGGCTACACCTTC
TRBD1 NA TRBJ2-1 TRBV6-6 CASSFGTETNEQFF TGTGCCAGCAGTTTTGGGACAGAAACCAATGAGCAGTTCTTC
TRBD2 NA TRBJ2-1 TRBV9 CASSVASGRGIEQFF TGTGCCAGCAGCGTAGCAAGCGGGAGAGGAATTGAGCAGTTCTTC
TRBD1 NA TRBJ1-5 TRBV7-7 CASSLGPRDSMNQPQHF TGTGCTAGCAGCTTAGGCCCCCGGGACAGCATGAATCAGCCCCAGCATTTT
NA NA TRBJ2-3 TRBV2 CASSGLIDTQYF TGTGCCAGCAGTGGCCTAATTGATACGCAGTATTTT